Below are 5 T cell receptor beta chains sequenced from a single sample in a study of cytomegalovirus exposure and HLA in healthy donors. PCR employed 60 Vbeta and 13 Jbeta primers. Sequencing was performed with immunoSEQ multiplex PCR; in TCRdb, only in-frame clones are kept and a portion is missing. The sample lists some 120,000 clones, roughly 85% seen once, with about a fifth in the top ten. Material: PBMCs. These TCRs come from a man in his thirties or forties in good health and CMV-seropositive.

This clone is a singleton in its sample. J is TRBJ1-1 and V is TRBV5-6; possibly TRBD1 for D (6 bases). The germline V gene encodes CDR1 SGHDT and CDR2 YYEEEE. The CDR3 sequence is 14 residues long. Trimming took off 0 bases at V and 4 bases at J, with 10 bases between the two ends. The CDR3 DNA is TGTGCCAGCAGCTTGGGGAGAGGGGGCACTGAAGCTTTCTTT. This sequence encodes CASSLGRGGTEAFF.

The V call is TRBV10-1, the J call TRBJ1-5, with D tentatively TRBD1 (5 bases). V was clipped by 1 base and J by 4 bases, with 17 bases between them. The germline V gene encodes CDR1 WNHNN and CDR2 SYGVQD (reference sequence). This CDR3 has 17 residues. CDR3 amino acids: CASSEWVREEANQPQHF. CDR3 in DNA: TGCGCCAGCAGTGAGTGGGTCAGGGAGGAGGCAAATCAGCCCCAGCATTTT.

The rearrangement joins TRBV28 to TRBJ2-7; a weak D match, TRBD1 (6 bases). Looked up from germline, CDR1 is MDHEN and CDR2 is SYDVKM. The CDR3 is 15 amino acids. The V and J ends lost 5 bases and 6 bases respectively, with 20 bases between them. The CDR3 region has the DNA TGTGCCAGCAGTCCACAACAGGGTGACGCGGTCGAGCAGTACTTC. Its translation is CASSPQQGDAVEQYF.

Of note for this clone: The same CDR3 can be traced to other DNA sequences in this sample. The genes are TRBV9 and TRBJ2-1; tentatively, D is TRBD2 (5 bases). Trimming removed 0 bases from V and 4 bases from J, with 11 bases in between. This CDR3 contains 15 residues. Germline-derived CDR1 and CDR2 are SGDLS and YYNGEE. CDR3 residues: CASSVGGGGYNEQFF. CDR3 in DNA: TGTGCCAGCAGCGTAGGCGGCGGCGGGTACAATGAGCAGTTCTTC.

The gene calls are TRBV27 and TRBJ1-5; D is uncertain. Looked up from germline, CDR1 is MNHEY and CDR2 is SMNVEV (reference sequence). The V end lost 6 bases, the J end lost 0 bases, and 9 bases lay between the germline ends. The CDR3 covers 14 residues. CDR3 protein: CASSSDNSNQPQHF. The CDR3 bases are TGTGCCAGCAGCTCAGACAATAGCAATCAGCCCCAGCATTTT.